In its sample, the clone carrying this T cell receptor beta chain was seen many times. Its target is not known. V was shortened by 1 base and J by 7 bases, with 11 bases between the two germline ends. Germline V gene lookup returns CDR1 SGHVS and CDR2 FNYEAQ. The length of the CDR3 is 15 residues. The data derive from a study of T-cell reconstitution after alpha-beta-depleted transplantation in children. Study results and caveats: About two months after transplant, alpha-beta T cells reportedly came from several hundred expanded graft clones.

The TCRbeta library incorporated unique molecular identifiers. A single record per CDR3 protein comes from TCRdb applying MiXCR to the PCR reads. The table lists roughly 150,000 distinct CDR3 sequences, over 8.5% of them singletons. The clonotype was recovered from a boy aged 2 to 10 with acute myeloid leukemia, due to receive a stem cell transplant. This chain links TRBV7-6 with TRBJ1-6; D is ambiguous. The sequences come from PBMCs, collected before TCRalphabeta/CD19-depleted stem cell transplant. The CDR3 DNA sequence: TGTGCCAGCAGCTTAGTGGCGGGGAGGAATTCACCCCTCCACTTT. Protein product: CASSLVAGRNSPLHF.